This T cell receptor beta chain appears in the sequencing data of a study of OX40 agonist ivuxolimab in advanced cancers. CDR1 SGDLS and CDR2 YYNGEE come from the germline V gene. V was cut by 0 bases and J by 5 bases, with 5 bases left in between. The CDR3 is made up of 12 amino acids. Autoimmune disease history or systemic immunosuppression meant exclusion. This table comes from immunoSEQ multiplex PCR, and its TCRdb copy is limited to in-frame clones, with some not included. The sample includes under 110,000 clones, around nine tenths of them seen just once. For this clone: Its antigen is unknown.

General observations from the study: Among T cells, CD8+ cells averaged more expanded clones than CD4+ cells.

The clonotype was recovered from an adult with an advanced solid tumor such as melanoma, head and neck, liver or kidney cancer. The source was CD4+ or CD8+ T cells sorted from blood, collected in a trial of the OX40 agonist ivuxolimab. The V and J genes are TRBV9 and TRBJ2-5; D uncertain. The CDR3 loop is CASSVEAETQYF. The CDR3 bases are TGTGCCAGCAGCGTAGAGGCGGAGACCCAGTACTTC.